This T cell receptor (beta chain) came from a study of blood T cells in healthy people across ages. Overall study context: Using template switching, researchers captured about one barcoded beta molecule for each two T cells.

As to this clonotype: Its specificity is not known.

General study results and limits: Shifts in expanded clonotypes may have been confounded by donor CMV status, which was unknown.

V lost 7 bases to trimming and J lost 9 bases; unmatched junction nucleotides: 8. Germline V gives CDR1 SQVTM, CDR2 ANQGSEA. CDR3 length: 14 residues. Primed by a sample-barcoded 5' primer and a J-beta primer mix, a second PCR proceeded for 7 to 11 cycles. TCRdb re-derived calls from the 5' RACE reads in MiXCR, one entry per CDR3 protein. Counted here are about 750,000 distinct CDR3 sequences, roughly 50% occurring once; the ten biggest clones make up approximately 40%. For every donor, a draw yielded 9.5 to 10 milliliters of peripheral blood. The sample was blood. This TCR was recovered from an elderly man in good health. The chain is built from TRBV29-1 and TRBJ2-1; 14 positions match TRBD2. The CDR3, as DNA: TGCAGCGCCCGACTAGCGGGAGGGCTCCTTGAGCAGTTCTTC. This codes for CSARLAGGLLEQFF.